This T cell receptor (beta chain) emerged from a study of cytomegalovirus exposure and HLA in healthy donors. Between the trimmed V and J ends, which lost 4 bases and 12 bases, there was a span of 15 bases. The CDR3 has 12 amino acids. Germline CDR1 and CDR2: MNHNS and SASEGT. PCR employed 60 Vbeta and 13 Jbeta primers. Using immunoSEQ multiplex PCR, the repertoire was profiled, and TCRdb retains in-frame clones only, with some absent. The table has 95,000 to 100,000 clones, 76% seen once; the top ten hold roughly 4%. The table lists this clone with a count of one. Healthy bone marrow donors made up the cohort.

The clonotype comes from a man aged 40-50 years in good health and CMV-seronegative. The rearrangement uses TRBV6-1 and TRBJ1-2; the D gene is possibly TRBD1 (6 bases). Sequencing used PBMCs. CDR3 residues: CASSGNRVGHTF. The CDR3, as DNA: TGTGCCAGCAGTGGCAACAGGGTGGGCCACACCTTC.